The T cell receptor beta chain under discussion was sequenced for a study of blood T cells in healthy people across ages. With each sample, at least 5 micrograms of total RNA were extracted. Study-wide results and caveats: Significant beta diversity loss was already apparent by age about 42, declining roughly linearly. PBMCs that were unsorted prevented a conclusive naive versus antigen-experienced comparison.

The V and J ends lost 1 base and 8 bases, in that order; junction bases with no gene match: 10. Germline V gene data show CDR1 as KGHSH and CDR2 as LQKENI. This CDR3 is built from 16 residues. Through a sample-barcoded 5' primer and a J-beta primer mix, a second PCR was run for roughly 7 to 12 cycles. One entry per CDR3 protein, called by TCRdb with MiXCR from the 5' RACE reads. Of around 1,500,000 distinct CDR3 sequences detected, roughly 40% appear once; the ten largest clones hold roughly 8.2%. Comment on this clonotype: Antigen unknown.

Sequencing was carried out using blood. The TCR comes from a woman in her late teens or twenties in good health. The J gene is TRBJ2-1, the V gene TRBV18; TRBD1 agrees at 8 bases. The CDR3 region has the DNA TGTGCCAGCTCACCACTCAGGGGGCGCGAATTGGATGAGCAGTTCTTC. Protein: CASSPLRGRELDEQFF.